The rows below give T cell receptor beta chains drawn from one sample of a study of blood T cell repertoires in COVID-19. Method: immunoSEQ multiplex PCR; TCRdb's copy keeps in-frame clones and lacks some. The data contain some 97,000 clones, roughly 88% of them singletons. Specimen: peripheral blood. These receptors were taken from a woman aged 55-69 years with acute or convalescent COVID-19. Each CDR3 is given with its conserved first and last residue. Fields, in order: V gene, clone size, D gene, J gene, CDR3 protein, CDR3 DNA. A D gene is named only where the DNA matches it firmly. The listing skips clone size in some rows; elsewhere it reads once, few, many or a size class.

>TRBV28|-|-|TRBJ2-1
CASRRGGSGSYNEQFF
TGTGCTAGTCGCAGGGGCGGCAGTGGCTCCTACAATGAGCAGTTCTTC
>TRBV2|-|TRBD2|TRBJ2-3
CASNPSGVSTDTQYF
TGTGCCAGCAATCCTAGCGGGGTTAGCACAGATACGCAGTATTTT
>TRBV6-5|-|TRBD1|TRBJ1-6
CASREGQGSPLHF
TGTGCCAGCAGGGAGGGACAGGGGTCACCCCTCCACTTT
>TRBV6-6|-|-|TRBJ2-1
CASSRGWGVSSYNEQFF
TGTGCCAGCAGTCGGGGGTGGGGCGTAAGCTCCTACAATGAGCAGTTCTTC
>TRBV19|-|TRBD1|TRBJ1-5
CASSIGGTGGNQPQHF
TGTGCCAGTAGTATAGGAGGGACAGGTGGCAATCAGCCCCAGCATTTT
>TRBV10-2|-|TRBD2|TRBJ2-1
CASSHTGLANYNEQFF
TGCGCCAGCAGTCACACCGGACTAGCAAATTACAATGAGCAGTTCTTC
>TRBV3-1/TRBV3-2|-|TRBD1|TRBJ1-2
CASSLRTGGAMGYGYTF
TGTGCCAGCAGCCTCCGGACAGGGGGCGCGATGGGCTATGGCTACACCTTC
>TRBV7-9|few|-|TRBJ1-6
CASSPGSSYNSPLHF
TGTGCCAGCAGCCCCGGGAGCTCCTATAATTCACCCCTCCACTTT
>TRBV6-6|-|TRBD1|TRBJ1-5
CASRDRQNQPQHF
TGTGCCAGCAGGGACAGGCAGAATCAGCCCCAGCATTTT
>TRBV28|-|TRBD1|TRBJ2-1
CASMVGTVYNEQFF
TGTGCCAGCATGGTCGGGACAGTATACAATGAGCAGTTCTTC
>TRBV5-6|-|-|TRBJ1-5
CASSLSGSDQPQHF
TGTGCCAGCAGCTTGTCGGGAAGTGATCAGCCCCAGCATTTT
>TRBV5-1|-|-|TRBJ2-1
CASSLGELQYNEQFF
TGCGCCAGCAGCTTGGGGGAGTTACAGTACAATGAGCAGTTCTTC
>TRBV30|-|TRBD2|TRBJ2-1
CAWSTGLAGLSSYNEQFF
TGTGCCTGGAGTACGGGACTAGCGGGCCTAAGCTCCTACAATGAGCAGTTCTTC
>TRBV7-9|-|TRBD2|TRBJ2-1
CASSPWIAGGQGNEQFF
TGTGCCAGCAGCCCTTGGATAGCGGGAGGTCAGGGCAATGAGCAGTTCTTC
>TRBV5-1|-|-|TRBJ1-3
CASSLNGGSGNTIYF
TGCGCCAGCAGCCTGAATGGGGGCTCGGGAAACACCATATATTTT
>TRBV24-1|-|-|TRBJ2-7
CATSTSGSPQYF
TGTGCCACCAGTACCTCAGGCTCGCCGCAGTACTTC
>TRBV6-1|-|-|TRBJ1-5
CASSEASRVGNQPQHF
TGTGCCAGCAGTGAAGCATCCAGGGTGGGCAATCAGCCCCAGCATTTT
>TRBV28|-|-|TRBJ2-2
CASSLFWEAFPTGELFF
TGTGCCAGCAGTTTATTCTGGGAGGCTTTCCCCACCGGGGAGCTGTTTTTT
>TRBV12-3/TRBV12-4|-|-|TRBJ1-1
CASARQTGTEAFF
TGTGCCAGCGCGCGGCAGACGGGCACTGAAGCTTTCTTT
>TRBV3-1/TRBV3-2|-|-|TRBJ2-5
CASSQDPSGPQETQYF
TGTGCCAGCAGCCAAGATCCAAGCGGCCCTCAAGAGACCCAGTACTTC
>TRBV28|-|TRBD1|TRBJ1-2
CASTWTGAVDGYTF
TGTGCCAGCACCTGGACAGGGGCGGTAGATGGCTACACCTTC
>TRBV24-1|-|-|TRBJ1-5
CATSDRGANQPQHF
TGTGCCACCAGTGACAGAGGAGCTAATCAGCCCCAGCATTTT
>TRBV18|-|-|TRBJ1-4
CASSGPDRATNEKLFF
TGTGCCAGCTCGGGACCGGACAGAGCAACTAATGAAAAACTGTTTTTT
>TRBV18|-|TRBD2|TRBJ2-7
CASSSGTSGSGNYEQYF
TGTGCCAGCTCATCCGGGACTAGCGGGAGCGGAAACTACGAGCAGTACTTC
>TRBV19|-|TRBD2|TRBJ2-1
CASSIPSGRLDEQFF
TGTGCCAGTAGTATCCCCAGCGGGAGGTTAGATGAGCAGTTCTTC
>TRBV3-1/TRBV3-2|-|TRBD2|TRBJ2-2
CASSTSSGRTGELFF
TGTGCCAGCAGCACCTCTAGCGGGAGGACCGGGGAGCTGTTTTTT
>TRBV2|once|TRBD1|TRBJ1-5
CASNRDRGSNQPQHF
TGTGCCAGCAACCGGGACAGGGGTAGCAATCAGCCCCAGCATTTT
>TRBV28|-|TRBD1|TRBJ1-4
CASSQYDRGEKLFF
TGTGCCAGCAGCCAGTACGACAGGGGTGAAAAACTGTTTTTT
>TRBV18|-|-|TRBJ1-5
CASSPGLAGQGNQPQHF
TGTGCCAGCTCACCCGGACTCGCGGGGCAGGGAAATCAGCCCCAGCATTTT
>TRBV7-9|-|-|TRBJ2-5
CASSLVPKPQETQYF
TGTGCCAGCAGCTTAGTCCCTAAACCCCAAGAGACCCAGTACTTC
>TRBV5-1|-|-|TRBJ2-5
CASSFGETQYF
TGCGCCAGCAGCTTCGGAGAGACCCAGTACTTC
>TRBV2|-|-|TRBJ2-7
CASSEEGGGSYEQYF
TGTGCCAGCAGTGAAGAGGGGGGAGGGTCCTACGAGCAGTACTTC
>TRBV5-1|-|-|TRBJ1-1
CASSLARQGNTEAFF
TGCGCCAGCAGCTTGGCCAGGCAGGGGAACACTGAAGCTTTCTTT
>TRBV5-1|-|-|TRBJ2-3
CASSSGNRPDTQYF
TGCGCCAGCAGCTCAGGGAATCGGCCAGATACGCAGTATTTT
>TRBV6-1|-|-|TRBJ1-2
CASSEAGGGGQGYTF
TGTGCCAGCAGTGAAGCGGGAGGCGGGGGGCAAGGCTACACCTTC
>TRBV9|-|-|TRBJ1-5
CASSVAGNQPQHF
TGTGCCAGCAGCGTAGCCGGTAATCAGCCCCAGCATTTT
>TRBV18|-|TRBD1|TRBJ2-4
CASSPPVLTDRAKNIQYF
TGTGCCAGCTCACCACCGGTTCTAACGGACAGGGCCAAAAACATTCAGTACTTC